This T cell receptor (beta chain) was recorded in a study of T cell responses to AZD1222 COVID-19 vaccine. General study findings and limits: White British people made up most donors, females outnumbered males, and clonal diversity was possibly underestimated. The study found vaccine-associated CD4 TCRs spanning spike, dominant at 160-218 and 743-854. It was only after the peak T cell response that any repertoires were sampled.

The method was immunoSEQ multiplex PCR; TCRdb's version includes in-frame clones alone and lacks a portion of them. The sample holds around 160,000 clones, about 89% seen once. On this clone: Its antigen is unidentified.

CDR1 and CDR2 (germline): SGHTA, FQGNSA. The CDR3 covers 16 residues. With 1 base removed from V and 8 bases from J, the gap between germline ends came to 17 bases. This clonotype originated in an adult in good health. This sample comprised peripheral blood, obtained on day 0 of MenACWY control vaccination. The chain links TRBV7-2 to TRBJ1-4; D is possibly TRBD1 (5 bases). The CDR3 spells CASSLDRGPVGEKLFF. CDR3 sequence (DNA): TGTGCCAGCAGCTTAGATCGGGGCCCCGTGGGGGAAAAACTGTTTTTT.